Below, 7 T cell receptor beta chains from the same sample are listed, as sequenced in a study of CD8 T cells in ankylosing spondylitis (dated by TCRdb to the late 2010s). What the study reported, not specific to this receptor: A TCR beta motif made up of several highly homologous amino acid variants appeared to be characteristic of blood from ankylosing spondylitis patients.

The library was obtained by 5' RACE. The instrument given in TCRdb is Illumina HiSeq 2500. TCRdb reanalyzed the raw reads on its own, using fastp at Q25 for trimming and MiXCR for clone calling, and kept in-frame beta chains. When rows share a CDR3 protein, they turn into one entry using the most common DNA and genes. The sample data list more than 500,000 distinct CDR3 sequences, and over 4% of these were observed just once. Around 3.6% of the sample goes to the ten largest clones. What these receptors recognize is not known. The source material was blood, either unsorted or a sorted T cell fraction (not recorded which). The receptors were sampled from a male donor with ankylosing spondylitis.

This clonotype was seen at least ten times. The V call is TRBV10-3, the J call TRBJ2-7; 9 bases align to TRBD1. Germline V CDR1 and CDR2: ENHRY, SYGVKD. The length of the CDR3 is 16 residues. V lost 6 bases to trimming and J lost 0 bases; unmatched junction nucleotides: 9. The CDR3 bases are TGTGCCATCAGGCCCCGGGACAGGGAAACCTCCTACGAGCAGTACTTC. Amino acids: CAIRPRDRETSYEQYF.

This clonotype came up many times. A read error may account for a junction end that differs from germline. CDR3 DNA sequence: TGTGCCAGTAGCTTAATTCCCAGGGCGGATGAAAAACTGTTTTTT. Protein: CASSLIPRADEKLFF. V is TRBV7-2 and J is TRBJ1-4; TRBD1 is a possible D gene (5 bases). CDR3 size: 15 residues. CDR1 and CDR2 from the germline V gene are SGHTA and FQGNSA.

This clonotype has a handful of counts. The chain recombines TRBV3-1 with TRBJ2-7; 8 bases match TRBD1. Germline values: CDR1 LGHDT, CDR2 YNNKEL (reference sequence). The CDR3 runs to 14 residues. Unmatched junction bases numbered 11, after V lost 4 bases and J lost 9 bases. CDR3 coding DNA: TGTGCCAGCAGCCGAGGACAGGGCTGGTTCGGGCAGTACTTC. It codes for CASSRGQGWFGQYF.

Many counts were recorded for this clonotype. This chain connects TRBV5-1 to TRBJ2-7; D is tentatively TRBD1 or TRBD2 (6 bases each). Between the trimmed V and J ends, which lost 4 bases and 9 bases, there was a span of 23 bases. The CDR3 has 15 amino acids. The germline gives CDR1 SGHRS, CDR2 YFSETQ. The CDR3 protein is CASSRDGGLSLGQYF. The CDR3 DNA is TGCGCCAGCAGCCGTGACGGGGGCCTATCACTCGGGCAGTACTTC.

This clonotype was seen at least ten times. This chain links TRBV20-1 with TRBJ1-6, with TRBD1 matching over 9 bases. V shed 0 bases and J 10 bases; nucleotides not matched to a gene: 7. This CDR3 has 15 amino acids. Germline assignment: CDR1 DFQATT and CDR2 SNEGSKA (reference sequence). CDR3 in amino acids: CSARDTGTGHSPLHF. CDR3 nucleotide sequence: TGCAGTGCTAGAGATACCGGGACAGGGCACTCACCCCTCCACTTT.

This clonotype was picked up many times. This chain joins TRBV7-2 and TRBJ2-5; D gene ambiguous. Trimming removed 5 bases at V and 5 bases at J, with 9 bases between. The CDR3 is made up of 12 amino acids. The germline gives CDR1 SGHTA, CDR2 FQGNSA. CDR3 in DNA: TGTGCCAGCAGCCCTGCTTGGGAGACCCAGTACTTC. Its translation: CASSPAWETQYF.

This clonotype was detected ten times or more. The chain couples TRBV29-1 to TRBJ2-2, with D hard to call. Germline CDR1 and CDR2: SQVTM and ANQGSEA. Trimming pared 4 bases from V and 3 bases from J, leaving 3 bases between. The CDR3 consists of 11 residues. CDR3 DNA sequence: TGCAGCGTTGGATACACCGGGGAGCTGTTTTTT. It specifies CSVGYTGELFF.